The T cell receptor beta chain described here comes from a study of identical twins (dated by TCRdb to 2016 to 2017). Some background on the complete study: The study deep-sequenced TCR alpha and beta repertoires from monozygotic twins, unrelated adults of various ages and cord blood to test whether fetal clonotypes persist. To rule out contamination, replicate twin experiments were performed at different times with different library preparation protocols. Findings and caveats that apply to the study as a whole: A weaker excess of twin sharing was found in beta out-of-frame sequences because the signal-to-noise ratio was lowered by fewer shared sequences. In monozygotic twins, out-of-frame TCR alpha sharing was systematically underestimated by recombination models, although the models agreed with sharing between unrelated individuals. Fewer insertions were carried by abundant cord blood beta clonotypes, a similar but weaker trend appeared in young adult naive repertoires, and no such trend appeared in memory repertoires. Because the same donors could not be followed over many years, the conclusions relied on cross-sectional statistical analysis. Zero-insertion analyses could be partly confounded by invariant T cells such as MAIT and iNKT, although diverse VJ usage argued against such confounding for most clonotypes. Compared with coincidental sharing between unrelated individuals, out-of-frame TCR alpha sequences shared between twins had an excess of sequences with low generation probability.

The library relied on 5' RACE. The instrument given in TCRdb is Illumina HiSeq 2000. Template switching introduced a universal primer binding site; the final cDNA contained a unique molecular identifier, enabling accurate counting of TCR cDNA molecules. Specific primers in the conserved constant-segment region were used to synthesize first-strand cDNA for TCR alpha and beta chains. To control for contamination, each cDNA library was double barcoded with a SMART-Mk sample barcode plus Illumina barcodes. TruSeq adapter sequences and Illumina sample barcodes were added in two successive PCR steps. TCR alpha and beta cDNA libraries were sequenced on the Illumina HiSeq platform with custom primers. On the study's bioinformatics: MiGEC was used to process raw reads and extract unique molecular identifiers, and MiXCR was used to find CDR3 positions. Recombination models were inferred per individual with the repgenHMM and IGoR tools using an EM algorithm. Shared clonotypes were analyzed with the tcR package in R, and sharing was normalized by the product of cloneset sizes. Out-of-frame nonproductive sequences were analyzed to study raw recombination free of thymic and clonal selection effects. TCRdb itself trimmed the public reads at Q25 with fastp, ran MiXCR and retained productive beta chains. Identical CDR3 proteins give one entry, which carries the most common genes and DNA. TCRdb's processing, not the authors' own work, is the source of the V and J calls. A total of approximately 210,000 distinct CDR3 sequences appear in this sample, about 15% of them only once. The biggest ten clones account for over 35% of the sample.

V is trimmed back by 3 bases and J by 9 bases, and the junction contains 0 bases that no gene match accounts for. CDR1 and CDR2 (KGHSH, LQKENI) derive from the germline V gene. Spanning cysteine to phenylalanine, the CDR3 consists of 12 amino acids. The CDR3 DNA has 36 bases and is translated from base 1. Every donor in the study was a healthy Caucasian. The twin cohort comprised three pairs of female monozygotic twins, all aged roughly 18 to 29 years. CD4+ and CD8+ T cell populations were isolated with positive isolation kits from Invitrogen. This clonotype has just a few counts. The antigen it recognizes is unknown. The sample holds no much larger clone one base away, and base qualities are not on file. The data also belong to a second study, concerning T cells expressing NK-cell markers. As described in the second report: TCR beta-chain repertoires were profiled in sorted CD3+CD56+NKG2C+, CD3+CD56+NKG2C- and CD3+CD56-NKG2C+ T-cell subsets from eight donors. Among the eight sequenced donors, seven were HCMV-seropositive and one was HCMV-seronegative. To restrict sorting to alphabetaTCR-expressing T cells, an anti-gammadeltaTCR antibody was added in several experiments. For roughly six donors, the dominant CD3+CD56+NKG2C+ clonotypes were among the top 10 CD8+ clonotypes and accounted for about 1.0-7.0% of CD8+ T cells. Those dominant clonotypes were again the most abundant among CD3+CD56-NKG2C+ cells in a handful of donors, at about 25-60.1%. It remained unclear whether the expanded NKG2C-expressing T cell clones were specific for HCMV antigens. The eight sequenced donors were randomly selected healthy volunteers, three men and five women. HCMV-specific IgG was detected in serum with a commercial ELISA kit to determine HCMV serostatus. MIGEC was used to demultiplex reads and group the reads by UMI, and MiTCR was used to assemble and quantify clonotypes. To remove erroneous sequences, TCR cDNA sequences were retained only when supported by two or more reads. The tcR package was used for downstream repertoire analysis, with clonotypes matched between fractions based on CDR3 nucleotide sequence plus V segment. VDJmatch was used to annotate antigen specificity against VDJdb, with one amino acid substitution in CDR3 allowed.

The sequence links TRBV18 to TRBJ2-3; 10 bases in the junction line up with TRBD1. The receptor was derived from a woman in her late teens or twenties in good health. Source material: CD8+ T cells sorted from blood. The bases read TGTGCCAGCTCACCGGGACAGGGGACGCAGTATTTT. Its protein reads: CASSPGQGTQYF.